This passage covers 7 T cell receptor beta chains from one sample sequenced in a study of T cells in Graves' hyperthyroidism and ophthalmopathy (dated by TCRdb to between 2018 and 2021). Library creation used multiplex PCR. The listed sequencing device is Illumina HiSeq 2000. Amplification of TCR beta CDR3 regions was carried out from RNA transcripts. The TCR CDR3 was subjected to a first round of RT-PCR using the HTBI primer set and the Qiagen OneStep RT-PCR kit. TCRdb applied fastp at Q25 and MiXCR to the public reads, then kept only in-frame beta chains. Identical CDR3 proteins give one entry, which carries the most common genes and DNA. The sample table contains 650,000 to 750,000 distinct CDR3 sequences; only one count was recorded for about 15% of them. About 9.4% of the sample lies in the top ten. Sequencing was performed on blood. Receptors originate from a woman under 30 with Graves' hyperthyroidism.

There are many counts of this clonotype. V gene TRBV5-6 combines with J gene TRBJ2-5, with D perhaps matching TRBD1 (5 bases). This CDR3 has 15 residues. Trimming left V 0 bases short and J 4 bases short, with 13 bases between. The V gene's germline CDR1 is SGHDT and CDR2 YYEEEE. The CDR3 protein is CASSLASGPAETQYF. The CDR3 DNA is TGTGCCAGCAGCTTGGCCTCAGGGCCCGCAGAGACCCAGTACTTC.

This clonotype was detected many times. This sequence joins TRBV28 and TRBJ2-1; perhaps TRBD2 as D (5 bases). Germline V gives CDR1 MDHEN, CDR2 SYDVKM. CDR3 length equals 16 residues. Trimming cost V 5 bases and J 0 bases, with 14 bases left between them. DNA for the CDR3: TGTGCCAGCAGTGTCCAGCTAGCCAGCTCCTACAATGAGCAGTTCTTC. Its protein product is CASSVQLASSYNEQFF.

In DNA, the CDR3 is TGTGCCCAACTAGCGGGAGGGAATGAGCAGTTCTTC. The encoded protein is CAQLAGGNEQFF. V and J are TRBV6-2 or TRBV6-3 and TRBJ2-1; 13 bases map to TRBD2. Trimming removed 11 bases from V and 7 bases from J; junction bases left unmatched: 2. Germline V gene lookup returns CDR1 MNHEY and CDR2 SVGEGT. The CDR3 runs 12 residues.

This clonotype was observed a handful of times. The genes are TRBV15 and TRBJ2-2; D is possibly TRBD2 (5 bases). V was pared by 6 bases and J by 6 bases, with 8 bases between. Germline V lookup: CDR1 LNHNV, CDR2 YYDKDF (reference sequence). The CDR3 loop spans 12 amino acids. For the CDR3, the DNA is TGTGCCACCAGACTAGGCTCCGGGGAGCTGTTTTTT. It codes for CATRLGSGELFF.

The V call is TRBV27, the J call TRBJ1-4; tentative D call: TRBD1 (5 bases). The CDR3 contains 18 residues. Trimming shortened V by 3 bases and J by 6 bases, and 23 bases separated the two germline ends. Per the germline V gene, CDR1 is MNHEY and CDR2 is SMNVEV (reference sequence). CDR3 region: CASSFRGGVQQIYEKLFF. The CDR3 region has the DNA TGTGCCAGCAGTTTCCGGGGCGGGGTCCAACAAATTTATGAAAAACTGTTTTTT.

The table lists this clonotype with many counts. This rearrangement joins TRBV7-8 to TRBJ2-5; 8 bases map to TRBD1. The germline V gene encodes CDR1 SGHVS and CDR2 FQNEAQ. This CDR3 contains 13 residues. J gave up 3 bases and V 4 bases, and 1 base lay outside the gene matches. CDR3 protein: CASSSDREETQYF. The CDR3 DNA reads TGTGCCAGCAGCTCGGACAGGGAAGAGACCCAGTACTTC.

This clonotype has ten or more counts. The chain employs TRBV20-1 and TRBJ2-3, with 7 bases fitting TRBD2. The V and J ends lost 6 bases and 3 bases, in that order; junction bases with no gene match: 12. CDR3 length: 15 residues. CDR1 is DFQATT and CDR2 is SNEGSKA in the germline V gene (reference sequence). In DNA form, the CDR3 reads TGCAGTGCCGCTGGAGGCGGGAGTTGGACAGATACGCAGTATTTT. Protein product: CSAAGGGSWTDTQYF.